Reported below is one T cell receptor (beta chain). Its antigen is still unknown. The data are from a study of cytomegalovirus exposure and HLA in healthy donors. Study-level findings and limits: Researchers had no immune exposure information except CMV serostatus available. Whilst most TCR sequences proved rare, a subset of public TCRs occurred across many donors.

The ends lost 3 bases at V and 0 bases at J; junction bases unmatched: 1. Germline V gene lookup returns CDR1 SGDLS and CDR2 YYNGEE. The CDR3 covers 14 residues. 60 Vbeta and 13 Jbeta primers were used in PCR. This table comes from immunoSEQ multiplex PCR, and its TCRdb copy is limited to in-frame clones, with some not included. The sample records some 170,000 clones, 60% to 80% being singletons. The chain employs TRBV9 and TRBJ2-3; 7 positions match TRBD2. The sequenced sample consisted of PBMCs. The clonotype originates from a man aged 35-49 years in good health and CMV-seropositive. The CDR3 sequence is CASSASGSTDTQYF. CDR3 bases: TGTGCCAGCAGCGCTAGCGGCAGCACAGATACGCAGTATTTT. The full variable domain, in which reference TRBV9 and TRBJ2-3 provide the parts outside the CDR3, is DSGVTQTPKHLITATGQRVTLRCSPRSGDLSVYWYQQSLDQGLQFLIQYYNGEERAKGNILERFSAQQFPDLHSELNLSSLELGDSALYFCASSASGSTDTQYFGPGTRLTVL.